This paragraph reports one T cell receptor beta chain. The data were obtained in a study of human T cells and chemical hapten exposure. MiXCR, run by TCRdb on the RACE reads, gives a single entry per CDR3 protein. The top ten clones hold over 2% of a sample with around 200,000 distinct CDR3 sequences, under 30% of them seen once. Time point noted: patch test 3, about 24 weeks after DPC sensitization. Treatment given: therapeutic diphenylcyclopropenone sensitization with weekly scalp DPC. The V and J ends lost 4 bases and 7 bases respectively, with 17 bases between them. Germline CDR1 reads MDHEN; CDR2 reads SYDVKM. The CDR3 totals 15 residues.

The source is a woman aged 35 to 49 with alopecia areata. Some clones in this sample may be carry-over from other donors' samples. This chain connects TRBV28 to TRBJ1-5; D gene uncertain. The input for sequencing was whole blood, taken in connection with sensitization to the hapten diphenylcyclopropenone (DPC). CDR3 nucleotides: TGTGCCAGCAGTTCCGGTGCGGGGTGGAGACAGCCCCAGCATTTT. Its protein product is CASSSGAGWRQPQHF. The entire variable domain, with the rest obtained from reference TRBV28 and TRBJ1-5, is as follows: DVKVTQSSRYLVKRTGEKVFLECVQDMDHENMFWYRQDPGLGLRLIYFSYDVKMKEKGDIPEGYSVSREKKERFSLILESASTNQTSMYLCASSSGAGWRQPQHFGDGTRLSIL.